The 17 T cell receptor beta chains listed next were all sequenced from one sample in a study of beta chain features in type 1 diabetes. Whole-study findings and limits: For Type 1 diabetes patients, all four CD4+ subsets carried TCRB CDR3s that were moderately but significantly shorter.

The investigators reverse transcribed all of the isolated RNA, so they sequenced expressed TCRB transcripts. The method was immunoSEQ multiplex PCR; TCRdb's version includes in-frame clones alone and lacks a portion of them. Altogether more than 250,000 clones are present, roughly an eighth being singletons, with the ten largest covering over 0.015%. Their target antigens are unknown. The sample taken for sequencing was naive CD4+ T cells from blood. These receptors were taken from a man aged 25 to 40 with type 1 diabetes.

This chain links TRBV7-9 with TRBJ2-7; unclear D gene. CDR1 SEHNR and CDR2 FQNEAQ come from the germline V gene (reference sequence). This CDR3 has 14 residues. V gave up 3 bases and J gave up 0 bases, with 9 bases separating them. CDR3 loop: CASSLRISSYEQYF. The CDR3 nucleotides are TGTGCCAGCAGCTTGAGGATCTCCTCCTACGAGCAGTACTTC.

The chain couples TRBV28 to TRBJ1-2; TRBD1 agrees at 7 bases. The V gene's germline CDR1 is MDHEN and CDR2 SYDVKM. This CDR3 is 17 amino acids long. With 6 bases clipped from V and 8 bases from J, the junction kept 21 bases outside the gene matches. The chain's CDR3 is CASSAGLKTGNLGGYTF. The CDR3 DNA follows: TGTGCCAGCAGCGCAGGGTTAAAGACAGGGAATCTGGGAGGCTACACCTTC.

This clone has only a few counts. The genes are TRBV30 and TRBJ1-1, with D perhaps TRBD1 (5 bases). Germline values: CDR1 GTSNPN, CDR2 SVGIG (reference sequence). V was trimmed by 0 bases and J by 3 bases, leaving 8 bases between them. CDR3 size: 13 residues. The CDR3 reads CAWSVWGYTEAFF. Written as DNA, the CDR3 is TGTGCCTGGAGTGTCTGGGGCTACACTGAAGCTTTCTTT.

The chain uses TRBV2 and TRBJ2-5, with D possibly TRBD2 on 6 matching bases. The germline CDR1 and CDR2 sequences are SNHLY and FYNNEI. V gave up 7 bases and J gave up 1 base, with 10 bases separating them. The CDR3 sequence is 13 residues long. CDR3 protein: CASKRAFQETQYF. Written as DNA, the CDR3 is TGTGCCAGCAAGCGGGCGTTCCAAGAGACCCAGTACTTC.

The sample holds a few counts of this clone. The rearrangement joins TRBV6-1 to TRBJ1-2, with D perhaps matching TRBD1 (6 bases). Germline CDR1 reads MNHNS; CDR2 reads SASEGT. The CDR3 runs to 15 residues. Trimming removed 5 bases from V and 8 bases from J, with 21 bases in between. CDR3 DNA: TGTGCCAGCAGTTCCCCGCGTCAGGGGCTTTGGGGCTACACCTTC. Amino acid sequence: CASSSPRQGLWGYTF.

This clone appeared once. The V gene is TRBV6-4, the J gene TRBJ2-2, with a tentative D call TRBD2 (6 bases). The V and J ends lost 0 bases and 7 bases respectively, with 15 bases between them. The CDR3 is 16 residues long. Per germline, CDR1 MRHNA and CDR2 SNTAGT. The DNA of the CDR3 is TGTGCCAGCAGTGACTCGATCGGGAGTTCGATCGGGGAGCTGTTTTTT. It codes for CASSDSIGSSIGELFF.

This chain joins TRBV5-4 and TRBJ2-3; TRBD1 agrees at 12 bases. The CDR3 contains 16 residues. CDR1 is SGHNT, CDR2 YYREEE, per germline (reference sequence). V gave up 2 bases and J gave up 4 bases; unmatched junction bases: 5. The CDR3 reads CASSFPGQGASDTQYF. Written as DNA, the CDR3 is TGTGCCAGCAGCTTCCCGGGACAGGGGGCTTCAGATACGCAGTATTTT. Full variable domain (outside the CDR3, taken from reference TRBV5-4 and TRBJ2-3): ETGVTQSPTHLIKTRGQQVTLRCSSQSGHNTVSWYQQALGQGPQFIFQYYREEENGRGNFPPRFSGLQFPNYSSELNVNALELDDSALYLCASSFPGQGASDTQYFGPGTRLTVL.

This clone turned up a few times. The V gene is TRBV18, the J gene TRBJ1-1; D is unresolved. The germline V and J ends were trimmed by 8 bases and 6 bases, with 13 bases remaining between them. CDR1 and CDR2 from the germline V gene are KGHSH and LQKENI. This CDR3 region has 12 residues. The CDR3 loop is CASLRERAEAFF. The CDR3, as DNA: TGTGCCAGCCTACGCGAGAGGGCTGAAGCTTTCTTT.

This clone was detected a few times. V usage is TRBV2 and J usage is TRBJ2-5; 7 nucleotides match TRBD2. The trim removed 4 bases at V and 5 bases at J, leaving 10 bases unmatched. Germline CDR1 and CDR2: SNHLY and FYNNEI. The CDR3 contains 15 residues. The CDR3: CASSGKAGEGETQYF. The CDR3 nucleotides read TGTGCCAGCAGTGGCAAGGCGGGAGAAGGGGAGACCCAGTACTTC.

In its sample, this clone was seen a few times. The chain links TRBV6-5 to TRBJ1-1, with D possibly TRBD1 on 5 matching bases. This CDR3 is 13 amino acids long. CDR1 MNHEY and CDR2 SVGAGI come from the germline V gene. With 5 bases removed from V and 3 bases from J, the gap between germline ends came to 10 bases. Here the CDR3 DNA reads TGTGCCAGCAGTCAGGGTCGGGACACTGAAGCTTTCTTT. Translation: CASSQGRDTEAFF.

This clone was recorded a few times. The chain carries TRBV5-4 and TRBJ2-1; 16 bases are shared with TRBD2. V trimming: 4 bases; J trimming: 5 bases; junction bases outside the gene matches: 3. CDR3 length: 16 amino acids. Germline V gene lookup returns CDR1 SGHNT and CDR2 YYREEE (reference sequence). CDR3 in amino acids: CASSKGLAGGNNEQFF. DNA for the CDR3: TGTGCCAGCAGCAAGGGACTAGCGGGAGGGAACAATGAGCAGTTCTTC.

The V gene is TRBV9, the J gene TRBJ2-7, with TRBD1 matching over 8 bases. The length of the CDR3 is 16 residues. CDR1 and CDR2 (germline): SGDLS, YYNGEE. V was pared by 2 bases and J by 0 bases, with 7 bases of the junction left unmatched. The CDR3 DNA is TGTGCCAGCAGCGTCGGACAGGGTCTCCTCTCCTACGAGCAGTACTTC. This translates into CASSVGQGLLSYEQYF. Combining the CDR3 with reference TRBV9 and TRBJ2-7 gives the whole variable domain DSGVTQTPKHLITATGQRVTLRCSPRSGDLSVYWYQQSLDQGLQFLIQYYNGEERAKGNILERFSAQQFPDLHSELNLSSLELGDSALYFCASSVGQGLLSYEQYFGPGTRLTVT.

This clone was observed a few times. The rearrangement joins TRBV27 to TRBJ2-7, with D perhaps TRBD1 (5 bases). The CDR3 sequence is 15 residues long. Trimming took off 6 bases at V and 0 bases at J, with 15 bases between the two ends. The germline gives CDR1 MNHEY, CDR2 SMNVEV (reference sequence). This CDR3 reads CASSGTTGRSYEQYF. In nucleotides, the CDR3 is TGTGCCAGCAGCGGTACTACAGGACGCTCCTACGAGCAGTACTTC.

The rearrangement links TRBV25-1 to TRBJ2-6; D call uncertain. Looked up from germline, CDR1 is MGHDK and CDR2 is SYGVNS. This CDR3 is built from 14 residues. Between the trimmed V and J ends, which lost 7 bases and 1 base, there was a span of 8 bases. DNA for the CDR3: TGTGCCAGCATTAGTTCATCTGGGGCCAACGTCCTGACTTTC. It is translated as CASISSSGANVLTF.

This rearrangement joins TRBV28 to TRBJ2-7, with TRBD1 identical over 7 bases. Trimming removed 7 bases from V and 2 bases from J; junction bases left unmatched: 5. This CDR3 spans 13 amino acids. Germline V CDR1 and CDR2: MDHEN, SYDVKM. This CDR3 reads CASIRDSPYEQYF. In DNA, the CDR3 is TGTGCCAGCATCCGGGACAGTCCCTACGAGCAGTACTTC.

The table lists this clone with a few counts. The rearrangement uses TRBV5-1 and TRBJ2-7; D uncertain. The CDR3 loop spans 14 amino acids. Trimming shortened V by 3 bases and J by 2 bases, and 12 bases separated the two germline ends. Germline assignment: CDR1 SGHRS and CDR2 YFSETQ. Here the CDR3 reads CASSSTGPTYEQYF. For the CDR3, the DNA is TGCGCCAGCAGCTCCACTGGGCCGACCTACGAGCAGTACTTC.

This chain connects TRBV27 to TRBJ2-1, with 8 bases fitting TRBD2. The germline V gene has CDR1 MNHEY and CDR2 SMNVEV (reference sequence). The CDR3 loop spans 16 amino acids. Trimming removed 7 bases from V and 3 bases from J; junction bases left unmatched: 11. Here the CDR3 reads CASTKGGTRVYNEQFF. CDR3 bases: TGTGCCAGCACCAAAGGTGGGACTAGAGTCTACAATGAGCAGTTCTTC.